This T cell receptor (beta chain) comes out of a study of Ad26.COV2.S vaccination and SARS-CoV-2 variants. General observations from the study: Using TCR breadth and depth analyses may have led to underestimated total T cell responses.

Only one count was recorded for this clone. Its matching antigen is unknown. V was pared by 6 bases and J by 3 bases, with 8 bases between. The CDR3 length is 11 residues. Germline loops: CDR1 GTSNPN, CDR2 SVGIG (reference sequence). Using immunoSEQ multiplex PCR, the repertoire was profiled, and TCRdb retains in-frame clones only, with some absent. The sample has more than 300,000 clones; around 83% are singletons. Treatment meaning: roughly 19 received Ad26.COV2.S at low or high dose, single or two shots; about 5 received placebo; per-sample allocation not given. Samples were taken on day 63 after the first vaccine or placebo injection.

V gene TRBV30 combines with J gene TRBJ1-1; possible D gene TRBD1, 5 bases. The sequences come from peripheral blood, collected in a trial of Ad26.COV2.S vaccine versus placebo. This sequence originates from a person aged 18 to 59 who received the Ad26.COV2.S COVID-19 vaccine or a placebo. The CDR3 nucleotides read TGTGCCTGCCAGGGTCACACTGAAGCTTTCTTT. It encodes CACQGHTEAFF.